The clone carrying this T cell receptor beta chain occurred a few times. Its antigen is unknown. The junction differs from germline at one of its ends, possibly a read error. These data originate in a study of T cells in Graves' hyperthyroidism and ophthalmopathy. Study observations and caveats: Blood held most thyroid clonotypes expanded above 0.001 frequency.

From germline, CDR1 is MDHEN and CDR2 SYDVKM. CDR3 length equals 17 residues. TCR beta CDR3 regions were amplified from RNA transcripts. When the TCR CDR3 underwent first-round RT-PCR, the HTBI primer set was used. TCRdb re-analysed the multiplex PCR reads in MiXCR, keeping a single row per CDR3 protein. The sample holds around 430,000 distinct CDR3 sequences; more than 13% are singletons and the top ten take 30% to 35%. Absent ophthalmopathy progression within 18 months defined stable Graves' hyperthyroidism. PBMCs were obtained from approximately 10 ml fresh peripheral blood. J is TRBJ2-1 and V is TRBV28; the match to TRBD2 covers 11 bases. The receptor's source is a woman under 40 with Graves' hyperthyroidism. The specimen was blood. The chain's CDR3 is CASSLGLAESSYNGQFF. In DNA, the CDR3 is TGTGCCAGCAGCTTGGGACTAGCGGAAAGCTCCTACAATGGGCAGTTCTTC. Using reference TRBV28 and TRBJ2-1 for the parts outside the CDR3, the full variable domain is DVKVTQSSRYLVKRTGEKVFLECVQDMDHENMFWYRQDPGLGLRLIYFSYDVKMKEKGDIPEGYSVSREKKERFSLILESASTNQTSMYLCASSLGLAESSYNGQFFGPGTRLTVL.